These 10 T cell receptor beta chains share one sample of origin, sequenced in a study of blood T cell repertoires in COVID-19. Generated by immunoSEQ multiplex PCR, the TCRdb table keeps only in-frame clones and is missing some. The repertoire holds 72,000 or so clones, with roughly 82% as singletons. Source material: peripheral blood. These receptors all stem from an elderly man with active COVID-19.

V is TRBV7-9 and J is TRBJ2-6, with 11 bases fitting TRBD1. The CDR3 has 18 residues. Germline CDR1 is SEHNR and CDR2 is FQNEAQ (reference sequence). V shed 5 bases, J shed 2 bases, and the junction held 8 bases outside the gene matches. For the CDR3, the DNA is TGTGCCAGCAGCACCAGGACAGGGGGCGGACCTGGGGCCAACGTCCTGACTTTC. Protein: CASSTRTGGGPGANVLTF.

The chain recombines TRBV27 with TRBJ2-1; tentative D call: TRBD2 (5 bases). Trimming removed 2 bases at V and 7 bases at J, with 18 bases between. CDR1 and CDR2 from the germline V gene are MNHEY and SMNVEV (reference sequence). The CDR3 runs 16 residues. This CDR3 reads CASSLGFSGGWNEQFF. The CDR3 DNA reads TGTGCCAGCAGTTTAGGTTTCTCTGGCGGGTGGAATGAGCAGTTCTTC.

The genes are TRBV28 and TRBJ2-1, with D perhaps TRBD1 (5 bases). This CDR3 spans 16 amino acids. Trimming removed 4 bases from V and 2 bases from J, with 15 bases in between. Germline V gene lookup returns CDR1 MDHEN and CDR2 SYDVKM. The CDR3 here is CASSSTQGSPYNEQFF. The CDR3 DNA follows: TGTGCCAGCAGTTCCACGCAGGGTAGCCCCTACAATGAGCAGTTCTTC.

V is TRBV4-1 and J is TRBJ2-7; TRBD2 agrees at 9 bases. CDR3 length: 16 amino acids. Germline V gene data show CDR1 as MGHRA and CDR2 as YSYEKL. Trimming took 1 base from V and 2 from J; bases not matched to a gene: 6. In DNA, the CDR3 is TGCGCCAGCAGCCAAGGGGCATCTAGCGGGACCTACGAGCAGTACTTC. This encodes CASSQGASSGTYEQYF.

The chain recombines TRBV28 with TRBJ1-2; tentatively, D is TRBD1 (5 bases). Germline V gives CDR1 MDHEN, CDR2 SYDVKM. Trimming left V 5 bases short and J 4 bases short, with 11 bases between. This CDR3 region has 13 residues. CDR3 in DNA: TGTGCCAGCAGTCAGACAGAAACCTATGGCTACACCTTC. This sequence encodes CASSQTETYGYTF.

V and J are TRBV3-1 (or the pseudogene TRBV3-2) and TRBJ1-1; 7 bases agree with TRBD1. The CDR3 extends over 16 amino acids. Trimming at V came to 3 bases and at J to 5 bases, leaving 12 bases not matched to a gene. Looked up from germline, CDR1 is LGHDT and CDR2 is YNNKEL (reference sequence). CDR3 region: CASSHTPVQGGTEAFF. CDR3 nucleotides: TGTGCCAGCAGCCACACCCCCGTGCAGGGGGGAACTGAAGCTTTCTTT.

This clone occurred once. The V call is TRBV11-2, the J call TRBJ1-1, with D perhaps TRBD1 (6 bases). Per germline, CDR1 SGHAT and CDR2 FQNNGV. The CDR3 extends over 14 amino acids. Trimming removed 0 bases from V and 6 bases from J, with 11 bases in between. CDR3 region: CASSLEGATAEAFF. The CDR3 DNA follows: TGTGCCAGCAGCTTAGAGGGGGCGACAGCTGAAGCTTTCTTT.

The gene calls are TRBV6-5 and TRBJ2-7; D is unclear. Trimming removed 3 bases at V and 3 bases at J, with 15 bases between. The CDR3 runs 15 residues. Germline CDR1 and CDR2: MNHEY and SVGAGI. The CDR3 reads CASSYFRQVGYEQYF. DNA of the CDR3: TGTGCCAGCAGTTATTTCAGGCAGGTCGGCTACGAGCAGTACTTC.

CDR3 nucleotides: TGTGCCAGCAGGGACAGGGGCGCGAACACTGAAGCTTTCTTT. Protein sequence: CASRDRGANTEAFF. This chain connects TRBV6-5 to TRBJ1-1, with 9 bases lining up with TRBD1. V gave up 6 bases and J gave up 1 base; unmatched junction bases: 3. The CDR3 extends over 14 amino acids. Germline V gene sequence: CDR1 MNHEY, CDR2 SVGAGI.

This clone was detected a few times. V is TRBV7-8 and J is TRBJ1-6; tentatively, D is TRBD1 (6 bases). This CDR3 is 15 amino acids long. CDR1 is SGHVS, CDR2 FQNEAQ, per germline. Trimming left V 4 bases short and J 1 base short, with 8 bases between. The CDR3 spells CASSSQGSYNSPLHF. CDR3 nucleotides: TGTGCCAGCAGCTCCCAGGGGTCCTATAATTCACCCCTCCACTTT.